The 2 T cell receptor beta chains in this list originate from one sample, sequenced in a study of regulatory T cells in long-lasting Graves disease. This sample's time point: persistent/refractory GD, antithyroid drugs over 5 years with positive TRAb. PBMCs provided the RNA from which the TCR library was made. Construction of TCR beta libraries relied on iRepertoire HTBI primers and on Arm-PCR targeting CDR3 regions. TCRdb analysed the multiplex PCR reads with MiXCR anew, one entry per CDR3 protein. This table has approximately 360,000 distinct CDR3 sequences, 23% appearing once. The specimen was peripheral blood mononuclear cells (PBMCs), collected when the disease was refractory, from a patient treated with antithyroid drugs. All receptors come from a middle-aged woman with Graves disease.

The chain uses TRBV20-1 and TRBJ1-5; TRBD1 aligns across 8 bases. V dropped 5 bases and J dropped 2; count of bases not matched to a gene: 11. The CDR3 is made up of 16 amino acids. Germline CDR1 reads DFQATT; CDR2 reads SNEGSKA (reference sequence). The CDR3 loop reads CSAENREQGGNQPQHF. For the CDR3, the DNA is TGCAGTGCTGAGAACCGGGAACAGGGGGGCAATCAGCCCCAGCATTTT.

There are a few counts of this clonotype. The V call is TRBV9, the J call TRBJ2-2, with D possibly TRBD2 on 5 matching bases. V was trimmed by 1 base and J by 4 bases, leaving 8 bases between them. CDR1 SGDLS and CDR2 YYNGEE come from the germline V gene. The CDR3 is 14 amino acids. The CDR3 nucleotides are TGTGCCAGCAGCGTAAAACTAGTCACCGGGGAGCTGTTTTTT. Residues: CASSVKLVTGELFF.